This T cell receptor beta chain originates from a study of blood T cell repertoires in COVID-19. For the study at large: Samples of COVID-19 (acute and convalescent) were obtained from the United States, Italy and Spain. T cells, B-cell-depleted T cells, or PBMCs provided the cDNA or gDNA that served as material.

This clone has more than one count but fewer than ten. Followed longitudinally, the Seattle patients had been enrolled during active infection. Clones were read by immunoSEQ multiplex PCR, and TCRdb kept only the in-frame ones, dropping some. The sample contains about 170,000 clones, 86% of which appear only once. Germline loops: CDR1 MNHNY, CDR2 SVGAGI (reference sequence). The CDR3 has 14 amino acids. Deletions cut 6 bases from V and 6 bases from J, with 12 bases between. This TCR was recovered from a woman aged 55-75 years with COVID-19, enrolled during active disease. Sequenced input: peripheral blood. The chain links TRBV6-6 to TRBJ1-6; D not certain. The CDR3 reads CASSPGGINSPLHF. In DNA, the CDR3 is TGTGCCAGCAGCCCCGGCGGCATTAATTCACCCCTCCACTTT.